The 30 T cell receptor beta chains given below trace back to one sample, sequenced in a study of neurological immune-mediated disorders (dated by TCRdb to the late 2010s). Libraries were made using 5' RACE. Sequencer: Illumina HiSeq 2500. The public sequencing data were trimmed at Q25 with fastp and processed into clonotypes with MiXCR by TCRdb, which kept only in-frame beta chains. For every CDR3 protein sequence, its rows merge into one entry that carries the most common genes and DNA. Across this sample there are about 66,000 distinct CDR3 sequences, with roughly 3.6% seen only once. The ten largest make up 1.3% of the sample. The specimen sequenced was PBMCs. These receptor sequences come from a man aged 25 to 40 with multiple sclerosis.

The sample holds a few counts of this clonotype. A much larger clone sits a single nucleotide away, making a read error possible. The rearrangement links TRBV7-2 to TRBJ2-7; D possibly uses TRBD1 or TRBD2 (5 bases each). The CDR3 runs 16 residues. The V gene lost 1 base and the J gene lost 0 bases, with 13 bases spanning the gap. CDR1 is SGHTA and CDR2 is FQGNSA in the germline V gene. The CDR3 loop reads CASSLGCAGTSYEQYF. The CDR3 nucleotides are TGTGCCAGCAGCTTAGGATGTGCAGGGACCTCCTACGAGCAGTACTTC.

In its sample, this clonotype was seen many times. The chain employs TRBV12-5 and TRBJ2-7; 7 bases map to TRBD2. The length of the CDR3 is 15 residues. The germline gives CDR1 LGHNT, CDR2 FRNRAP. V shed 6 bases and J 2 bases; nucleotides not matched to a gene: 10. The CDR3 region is CASGTGLIGTYEQYF. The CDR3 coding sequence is TGTGCTAGTGGAACGGGACTAATCGGAACCTACGAGCAGTACTTC.

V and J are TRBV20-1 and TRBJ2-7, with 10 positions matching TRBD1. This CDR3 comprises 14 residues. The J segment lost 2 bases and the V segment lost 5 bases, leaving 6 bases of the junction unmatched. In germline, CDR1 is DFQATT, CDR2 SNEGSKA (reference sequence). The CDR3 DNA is TGCAGTGCTTTAGCCGGGACAGGGGCCTACGAGCAGTACTTC. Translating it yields CSALAGTGAYEQYF.

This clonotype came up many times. CDR3 protein: CASSPVPAEQYF. CDR3 nucleotide sequence: TGTGCCAGCAGCCCAGTACCCGCCGAGCAGTACTTC. This sequence joins TRBV6-6 and TRBJ2-7; D unresolved. Germline values: CDR1 MNHNY, CDR2 SVGAGI (reference sequence). The CDR3 extends over 12 amino acids. Trimming stripped 6 bases from V and 6 bases from J, with 12 bases between.

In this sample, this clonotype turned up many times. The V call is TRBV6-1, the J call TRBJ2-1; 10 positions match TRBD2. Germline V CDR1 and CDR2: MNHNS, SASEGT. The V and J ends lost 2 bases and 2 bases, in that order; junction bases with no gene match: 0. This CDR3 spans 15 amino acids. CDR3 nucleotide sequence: TGTGCCAGCAGTGAACTAGCGGGGGCCTACAATGAGCAGTTCTTC. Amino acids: CASSELAGAYNEQFF.

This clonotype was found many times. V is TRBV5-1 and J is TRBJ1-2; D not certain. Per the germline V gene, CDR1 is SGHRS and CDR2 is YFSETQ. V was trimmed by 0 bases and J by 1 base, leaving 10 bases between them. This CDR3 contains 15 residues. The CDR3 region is CASSLVSGFNYGYTF. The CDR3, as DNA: TGCGCCAGCAGCTTGGTCTCTGGGTTTAACTATGGCTACACCTTC.

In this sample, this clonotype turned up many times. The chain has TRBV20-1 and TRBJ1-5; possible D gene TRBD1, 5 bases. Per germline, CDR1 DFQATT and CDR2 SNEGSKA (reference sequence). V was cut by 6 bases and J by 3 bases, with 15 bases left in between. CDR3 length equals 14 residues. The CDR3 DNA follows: TGCAGTGCCGCGGGGCCCCCAATCAATCAGCCCCAGCATTTT. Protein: CSAAGPPINQPQHF.

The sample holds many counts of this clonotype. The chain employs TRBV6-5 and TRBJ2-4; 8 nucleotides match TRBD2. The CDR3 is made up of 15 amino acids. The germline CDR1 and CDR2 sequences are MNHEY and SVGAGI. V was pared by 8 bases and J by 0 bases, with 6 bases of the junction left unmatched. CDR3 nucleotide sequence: TGTGCCAGCCACTCGGGGGGGCTAGCCAAAAACATTCAGTACTTC. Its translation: CASHSGGLAKNIQYF.

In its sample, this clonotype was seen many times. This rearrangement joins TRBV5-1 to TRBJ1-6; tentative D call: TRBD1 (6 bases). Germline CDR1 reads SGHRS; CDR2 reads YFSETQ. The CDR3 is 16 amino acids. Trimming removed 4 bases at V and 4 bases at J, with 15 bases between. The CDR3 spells CASSMRTAGYNSPLHF. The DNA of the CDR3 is TGCGCCAGCAGCATGAGGACAGCTGGTTATAATTCACCCCTCCACTTT.

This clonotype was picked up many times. The CDR3 DNA sequence: TGTGCCAGCAGCTTCGGAGGGCCTAACTATGGCTACACCTTC. Its protein is CASSFGGPNYGYTF. The chain joins TRBV7-9 to TRBJ1-2, with D unresolved. The germline V and J ends were trimmed by 3 bases and 0 bases, with 8 bases remaining between them. The CDR3 consists of 14 residues. Germline assignment: CDR1 SEHNR and CDR2 FQNEAQ (reference sequence). Together with reference TRBV7-9 and TRBJ1-2, the CDR3 gives the full variable domain: DTGVSQNPRHKITKRGQNVTFRCDPISEHNRLYWYRQTLGQGPEFLTYFQNEAQLEKSRLLSDRFSAERPKGSFSTLEIQRTEQGDSAMYLCASSFGGPNYGYTFGSGTRLTVV.

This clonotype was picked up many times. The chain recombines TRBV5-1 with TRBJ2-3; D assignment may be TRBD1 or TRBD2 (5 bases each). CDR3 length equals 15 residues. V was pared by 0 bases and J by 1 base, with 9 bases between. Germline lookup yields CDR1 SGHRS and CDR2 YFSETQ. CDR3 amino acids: CASSLEGDGTDTQYF. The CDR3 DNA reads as TGCGCCAGCAGCTTGGAAGGGGACGGCACAGATACGCAGTATTTT.

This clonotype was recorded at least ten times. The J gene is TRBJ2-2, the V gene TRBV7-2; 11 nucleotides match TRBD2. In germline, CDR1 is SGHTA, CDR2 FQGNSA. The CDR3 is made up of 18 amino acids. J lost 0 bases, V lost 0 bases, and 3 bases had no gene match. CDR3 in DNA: TGTGCCAGCAGCTTAGCTCTAGCGGGGGGCGCGAACACCGGGGAGCTGTTTTTT. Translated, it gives CASSLALAGGANTGELFF.

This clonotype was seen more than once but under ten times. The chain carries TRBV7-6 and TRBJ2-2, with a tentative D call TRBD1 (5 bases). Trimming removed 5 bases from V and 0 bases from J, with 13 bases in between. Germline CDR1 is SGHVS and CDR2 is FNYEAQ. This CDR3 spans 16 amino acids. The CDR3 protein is CASSQRTQANTGELFF. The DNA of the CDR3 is TGTGCCAGCAGCCAACGGACACAGGCGAACACCGGGGAGCTGTTTTTT.

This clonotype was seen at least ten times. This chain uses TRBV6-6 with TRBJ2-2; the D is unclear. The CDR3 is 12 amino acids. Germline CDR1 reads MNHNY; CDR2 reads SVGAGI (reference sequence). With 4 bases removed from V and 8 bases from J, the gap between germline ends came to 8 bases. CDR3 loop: CASSLGVGELFF. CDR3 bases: TGTGCCAGCAGTTTAGGTGTAGGGGAGCTGTTTTTT.

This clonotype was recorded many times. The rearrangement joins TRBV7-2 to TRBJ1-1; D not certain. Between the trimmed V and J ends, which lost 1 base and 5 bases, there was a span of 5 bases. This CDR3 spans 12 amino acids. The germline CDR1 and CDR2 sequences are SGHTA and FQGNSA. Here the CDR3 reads CASSLGATEAFF. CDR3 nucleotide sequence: TGTGCCAGCAGCTTAGGGGCGACTGAAGCTTTCTTT.

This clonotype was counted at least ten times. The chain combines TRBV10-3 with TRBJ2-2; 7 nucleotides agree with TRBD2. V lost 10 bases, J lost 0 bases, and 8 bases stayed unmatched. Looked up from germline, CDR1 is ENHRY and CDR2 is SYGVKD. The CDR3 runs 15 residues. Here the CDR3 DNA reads TGTGCCACTCGACCCAGCGGGGCGAACACCGGGGAGCTGTTTTTT. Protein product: CATRPSGANTGELFF.

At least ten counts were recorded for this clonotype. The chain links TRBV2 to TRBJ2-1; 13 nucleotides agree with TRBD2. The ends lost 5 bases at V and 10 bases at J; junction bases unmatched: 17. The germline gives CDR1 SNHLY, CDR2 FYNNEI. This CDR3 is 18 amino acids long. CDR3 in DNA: TGTGCCAGCAGTCGGACTAGCGGGGGCCCTGAACGGATTGGCGAGCAGTTCTTC. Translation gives CASSRTSGGPERIGEQFF.

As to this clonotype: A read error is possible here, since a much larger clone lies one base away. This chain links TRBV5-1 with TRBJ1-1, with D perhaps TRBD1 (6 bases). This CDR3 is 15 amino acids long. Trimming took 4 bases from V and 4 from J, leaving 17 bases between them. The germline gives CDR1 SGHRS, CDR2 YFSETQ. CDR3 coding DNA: TGCGCCAGCAGCCCCTTGTGGGGGCAGAGCACTGAAGCTTTCTTT. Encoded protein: CASSPLWGQSTEAFF.

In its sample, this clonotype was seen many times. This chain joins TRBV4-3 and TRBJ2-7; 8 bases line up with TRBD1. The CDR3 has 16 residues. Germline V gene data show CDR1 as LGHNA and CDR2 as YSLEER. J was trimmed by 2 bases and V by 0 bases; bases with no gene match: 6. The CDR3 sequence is CASSQERTGWTYEQYF. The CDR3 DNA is TGCGCCAGCAGCCAAGAGAGGACAGGGTGGACCTACGAGCAGTACTTC.

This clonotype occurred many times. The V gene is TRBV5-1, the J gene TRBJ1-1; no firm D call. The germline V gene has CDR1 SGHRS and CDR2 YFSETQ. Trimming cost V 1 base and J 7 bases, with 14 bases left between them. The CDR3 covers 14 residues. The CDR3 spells CASSLLQNLGEAFF. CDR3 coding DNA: TGCGCCAGCAGCTTGTTACAGAATCTAGGTGAAGCTTTCTTT. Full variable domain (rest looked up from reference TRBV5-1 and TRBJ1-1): KAGVTQTPRYLIKTRGQQVTLSCSPISGHRSVSWYQQTPGQGLQFLFEYFSETQRNKGNFPGRFSGRQFSNSRSEMNVSTLELGDSALYLCASSLLQNLGEAFFGQGTRLTVV.

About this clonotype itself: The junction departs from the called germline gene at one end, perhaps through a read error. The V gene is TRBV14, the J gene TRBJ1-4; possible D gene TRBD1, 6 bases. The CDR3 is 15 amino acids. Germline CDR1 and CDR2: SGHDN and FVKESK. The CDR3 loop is CACSQIQGSGEKLFF. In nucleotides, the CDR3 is TGTGCCTGCAGCCAGATTCAGGGGTCGGGAGAAAAACTGTTTTTT. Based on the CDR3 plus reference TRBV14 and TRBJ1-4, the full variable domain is EAGVTQFPSHSVIEKGQTVTLRCDPISGHDNLYWYRRVMGKEIKFLLHFVKESKQDESGMPNNRFLAERTGGTYSTLKVQPAELEDSGVYFCACSQIQGSGEKLFFGSGTQLSVL.

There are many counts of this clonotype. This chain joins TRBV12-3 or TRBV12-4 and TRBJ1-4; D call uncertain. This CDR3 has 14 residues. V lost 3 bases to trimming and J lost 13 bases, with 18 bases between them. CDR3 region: CASSLGVSRSALFF. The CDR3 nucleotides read TGTGCCAGCAGTTTGGGAGTTTCGCGGTCAGCACTGTTTTTT.

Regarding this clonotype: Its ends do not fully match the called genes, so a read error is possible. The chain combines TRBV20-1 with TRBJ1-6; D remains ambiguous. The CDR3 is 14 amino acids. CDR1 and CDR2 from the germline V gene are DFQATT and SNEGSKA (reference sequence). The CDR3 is CSANRRGPNSPLNF. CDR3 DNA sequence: TGCAGTGCTAACCGACGCGGACCTAATTCACCCCTCAACTTT.

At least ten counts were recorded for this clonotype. CDR3 amino acids: CSAARGGGGSYNEQFF. CDR3 DNA: TGCAGTGCCGCTAGAGGAGGCGGGGGCTCCTACAATGAGCAGTTCTTC. The chain joins TRBV20-1 to TRBJ2-1; 7 positions agree with TRBD2. This CDR3 is 16 amino acids long. The J segment lost 0 bases and the V segment lost 6 bases, leaving 11 bases of the junction unmatched. In germline, CDR1 is DFQATT, CDR2 SNEGSKA (reference sequence).

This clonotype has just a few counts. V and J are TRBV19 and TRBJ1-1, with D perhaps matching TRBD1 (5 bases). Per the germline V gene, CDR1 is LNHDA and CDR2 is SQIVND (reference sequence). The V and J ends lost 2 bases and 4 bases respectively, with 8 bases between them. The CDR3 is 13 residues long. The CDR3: CASSIRGTTEAFF. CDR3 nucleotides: TGTGCCAGTAGTATAAGGGGTACCACTGAAGCTTTCTTT.

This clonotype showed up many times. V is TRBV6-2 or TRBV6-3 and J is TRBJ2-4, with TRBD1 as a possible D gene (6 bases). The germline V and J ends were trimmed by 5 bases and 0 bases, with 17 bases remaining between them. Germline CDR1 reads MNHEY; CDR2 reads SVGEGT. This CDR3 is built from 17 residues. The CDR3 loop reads CASSGPRGSEAKNIQYF. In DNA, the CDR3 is TGTGCCAGCAGTGGCCCCAGGGGTAGTGAAGCCAAAAACATTCAGTACTTC.

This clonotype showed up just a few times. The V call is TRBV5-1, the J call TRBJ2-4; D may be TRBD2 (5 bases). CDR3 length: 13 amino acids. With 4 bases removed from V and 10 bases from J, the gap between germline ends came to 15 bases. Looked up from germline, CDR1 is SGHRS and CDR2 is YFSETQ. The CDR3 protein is CASSPAGSKIQYF. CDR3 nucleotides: TGCGCCAGCAGCCCGGCGGGCTCAAAAATTCAGTACTTC.

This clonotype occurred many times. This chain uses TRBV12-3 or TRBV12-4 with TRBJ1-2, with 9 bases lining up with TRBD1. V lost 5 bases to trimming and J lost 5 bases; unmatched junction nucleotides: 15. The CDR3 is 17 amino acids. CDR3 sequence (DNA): TGTGCCAGCAGTCCCGGGGGTACAGGGGGCAAAGATTATGGCTACACCTTC. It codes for CASSPGGTGGKDYGYTF.

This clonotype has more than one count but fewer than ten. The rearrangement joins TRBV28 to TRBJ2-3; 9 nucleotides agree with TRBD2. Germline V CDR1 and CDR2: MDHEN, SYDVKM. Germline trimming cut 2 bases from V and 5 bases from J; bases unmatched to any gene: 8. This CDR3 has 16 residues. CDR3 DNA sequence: TGTGCCAGCAGTTTAGATGCTAGCGGGGTTGAAGATACGCAGTATTTT. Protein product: CASSLDASGVEDTQYF.

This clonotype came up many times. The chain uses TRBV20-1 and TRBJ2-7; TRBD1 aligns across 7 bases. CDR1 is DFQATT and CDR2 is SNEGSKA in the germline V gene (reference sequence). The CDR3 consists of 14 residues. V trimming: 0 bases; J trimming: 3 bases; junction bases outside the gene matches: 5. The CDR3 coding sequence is TGCAGTGCTAGAGATAGTAACAGGGGCTACGAGCAGTACTTC. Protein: CSARDSNRGYEQYF.